One sample yielded the 19 T cell receptor beta chains listed below, sequenced in a study of somatic mutations in cytotoxic T cells in rheumatoid arthritis. Here immunoSEQ multiplex PCR was the method, and the copy in TCRdb shows in-frame clones only, minus some. The top ten clones hold 15% to 20% of a sample with about 18,000 clones, 68% of them seen once. Source material: CD8+ T cells sorted from blood. These receptors were collected from an adult with rheumatoid arthritis.

The chain has TRBV4-3 and TRBJ1-1, with D perhaps matching TRBD1 (5 bases). Trimming cost V 2 bases and J 1 base, with 11 bases left between them. The CDR3 has 15 amino acids. The germline gives CDR1 LGHNA, CDR2 YSLEER. CDR3 residues: CASSQNEGWNTEAFF. DNA for the CDR3: TGCGCCAGCAGCCAAAACGAGGGGTGGAACACTGAAGCTTTCTTT.

The gene calls are TRBV19 and TRBJ2-7, with a possible D match to TRBD1 (6 bases). Germline V lookup: CDR1 LNHDA, CDR2 SQIVND (reference sequence). This CDR3 spans 11 amino acids. V was trimmed by 7 bases and J by 3 bases, leaving 7 bases between them. The chain's CDR3 is CASTQGYEQYF. DNA of the CDR3: TGTGCCAGTACACAGGGCTACGAGCAGTACTTC.

The rearrangement joins TRBV15 to TRBJ1-5; possibly TRBD1 for D (5 bases). CDR1 LNHNV and CDR2 YYDKDF come from the germline V gene (reference sequence). The CDR3 spans 14 residues. Trimming took 8 bases from V and 0 from J, leaving 11 bases between them. CDR3 in amino acids: CATGETVSNQPQHF. CDR3 nucleotide sequence: TGTGCCACCGGGGAGACAGTTAGCAATCAGCCCCAGCATTTT.

The V and J genes are TRBV4-2 and TRBJ1-2; 7 bases line up with TRBD1. Losses at the gene ends were 1 base for V and 1 base for J; bases not matched to a gene: 3. This CDR3 comprises 15 residues. The germline V gene encodes CDR1 LGHNA and CDR2 YNFKEQ. The CDR3 protein is CASSQGTGLNYGYTF. Here the CDR3 DNA reads TGTGCCAGCAGCCAAGGGACAGGACTTAACTATGGCTACACCTTC.

The J gene is TRBJ1-1, the V gene TRBV28; D remains ambiguous. V dropped 2 bases and J dropped 4 bases, with 17 bases sitting between them. Per the germline V gene, CDR1 is MDHEN and CDR2 is SYDVKM. This CDR3 has 16 residues. The CDR3 DNA sequence: TGTGCCAGCAGTTTACGACTTAGGGCAGGTCGCACTGAAGCTTTCTTT. Translating gives CASSLRLRAGRTEAFF.

The chain is built from TRBV5-1 and TRBJ1-1; D is unclear. This CDR3 has 14 amino acids. Germline-derived CDR1 and CDR2 are SGHRS and YFSETQ. Trimming cost V 2 bases and J 0 bases, with 8 bases left between them. CDR3: CASSFNSLNTEAFF. The CDR3 coding sequence is TGCGCCAGCAGCTTTAACAGTCTGAACACTGAAGCTTTCTTT.

The gene calls are TRBV4-1 and TRBJ1-3; D is ambiguous. Germline lookup yields CDR1 MGHRA and CDR2 YSYEKL. V dropped 0 bases and J dropped 0 bases, with 9 bases sitting between them. CDR3 size: 16 residues. The CDR3 region has the DNA TGCGCCAGCAGCCAAGATGACGCGAACTCTGGAAACACCATATATTTT. Protein: CASSQDDANSGNTIYF.

This sequence joins TRBV27 and TRBJ2-2; TRBD1 might be the D (5 bases). Germline V gives CDR1 MNHEY, CDR2 SMNVEV (reference sequence). Trimming took 2 bases from V and 3 from J, leaving 10 bases between them. CDR3 size: 15 residues. CDR3 DNA: TGTGCCAGCAGTTTAGGGCAGGGATACACCGGGGAGCTGTTTTTT. This codes for CASSLGQGYTGELFF.

The J gene is TRBJ2-1, the V gene TRBV7-3; the D call may be TRBD1 or TRBD2 (6 bases each). Germline CDR1 reads SGHTA; CDR2 reads FQGTGA. V was cut by 2 bases and J by 5 bases, with 13 bases left in between. This CDR3 contains 15 residues. Here the CDR3 reads CASSLEAGHNNEQFF. The CDR3 nucleotides are TGTGCCAGCAGCTTAGAGGCGGGACATAACAATGAGCAGTTCTTC.

This clone has just a few counts. V usage is TRBV7-9 and J usage is TRBJ1-1; unclear D gene. This CDR3 spans 15 amino acids. V was pared by 0 bases and J by 4 bases, with 12 bases between. Germline V gene lookup returns CDR1 SEHNR and CDR2 FQNEAQ (reference sequence). Here the CDR3 reads CASSLAAGLSTEAFF. CDR3 sequence (DNA): TGTGCCAGCAGCTTAGCGGCAGGTTTGAGCACTGAAGCTTTCTTT.

The chain combines TRBV19 with TRBJ2-7, with D possibly matching TRBD2 (7 bases). Germline CDR1 and CDR2: LNHDA and SQIVND (reference sequence). Trimming removed 6 bases from V and 5 bases from J, with 8 bases in between. The length of the CDR3 is 11 residues. The CDR3 DNA reads as TGTGCCAGTAGAGGGGGGGACGAGCAGTACTTC. This gives the protein CASRGGDEQYF.

A few counts support this clone. The chain couples TRBV20-1 to TRBJ2-1; the match to TRBD2 covers 8 bases. With V trimmed by 6 bases and J by 9 bases, 4 bases remained unmatched. Germline CDR1 and CDR2: DFQATT and SNEGSKA (reference sequence). This CDR3 is 11 amino acids long. The CDR3 DNA is TGCAGTGCCCAGAGCGGGAGTGAGCAGTTCTTC. The encoded protein is CSAQSGSEQFF.

V is TRBV5-6 and J is TRBJ2-3, with D perhaps matching TRBD1 or TRBD2 (6 bases each). The germline gives CDR1 SGHDT, CDR2 YYEEEE. Between the trimmed V and J ends, which lost 7 bases and 3 bases, there was a span of 27 bases. This CDR3 is 18 amino acids long. DNA for the CDR3: TGTGCCAGCGGGGATTTAGCGGACAGCTATTTGGGGACAGATACGCAGTATTTT. This translates into CASGDLADSYLGTDTQYF.

The chain combines TRBV7-6 with TRBJ1-1, with 8 bases that match TRBD1. V dropped 5 bases and J dropped 1; count of bases not matched to a gene: 3. The V gene's germline CDR1 is SGHVS and CDR2 FNYEAQ. This CDR3 is built from 14 residues. This chain's CDR3 is CASSGQGKNTEAFF. DNA for the CDR3: TGTGCCAGCAGCGGACAGGGCAAGAACACTGAAGCTTTCTTT. Looking up the rest from reference TRBV7-6 and TRBJ1-1 gives the full variable domain: GAGVSQSPRYKVTKRGQDVALRCDPISGHVSLYWYRQALGQGPEFLTYFNYEAQQDKSGLPNDRFSAERPEGSISTLTIQRTEQRDSAMYRCASSGQGKNTEAFFGQGTRLTVV.

The genes are TRBV6-6 and TRBJ1-1; tentatively, D is TRBD1 (5 bases). Germline V lookup: CDR1 MNHNY, CDR2 SVGAGI (reference sequence). The V and J ends lost 6 bases and 7 bases respectively, with 9 bases between them. CDR3 length: 11 residues. CDR3 in DNA: TGTGCCAGCAGCCCCGGGGGTGAAGCTTTCTTT. This translates into CASSPGGEAFF.

Points on this clone: The germline gene is not matched at one end of the junction; a read error may be the cause. The CDR3: CASGLTEAFF. Here the CDR3 DNA reads TGTGCCAGCGGTTTGACTGAAGCTTTCTTT. This chain joins TRBV28 and TRBJ1-1; D gene ambiguous. The CDR3 has 10 amino acids. From germline, CDR1 is MDHEN and CDR2 SYDVKM.

The chain couples TRBV10-3 to TRBJ2-1, with a weak D call TRBD1 (5 bases). The CDR3 loop spans 11 amino acids. Germline CDR1 and CDR2: ENHRY and SYGVKD. V lost 2 bases to trimming and J lost 15 bases, with 11 bases between them. The CDR3 reads CAISEDSQWFF. CDR3 sequence (DNA): TGTGCCATCAGTGAGGACAGCCAATGGTTCTTC.

J is TRBJ2-3 and V is TRBV19; D call uncertain. With 0 bases removed from V and 0 bases from J, the gap between germline ends came to 1 base. Germline loops: CDR1 LNHDA, CDR2 SQIVND (reference sequence). CDR3 length: 13 residues. The CDR3 bases are TGTGCCAGTAGTATAGACAGCACAGATACGCAGTATTTT. Protein sequence: CASSIDSTDTQYF. Complete variable domain (other parts from reference TRBV19 and TRBJ2-3): DGGITQSPKYLFRKEGQNVTLSCEQNLNHDAMYWYRQDPGQGLRLIYYSQIVNDFQKGDIAEGYSVSREKKESFPLTVTSAQKNPTAFYLCASSIDSTDTQYFGPGTRLTVL.

The V and J genes are TRBV5-4 and TRBJ2-7; D might be TRBD1 or TRBD2, each matching 5 bases. The CDR3 length is 13 residues. Germline values: CDR1 SGHNT, CDR2 YYREEE (reference sequence). Trimming removed 5 bases at V and 0 bases at J, with 9 bases between. The CDR3 nucleotides are TGTGCCAGCAGGGCAGGGAGCTCCTACGAGCAGTACTTC. This encodes CASRAGSSYEQYF.